Below are 26 T cell receptor beta chains sequenced from a single sample in a study of response to subunit inactivated influenza vaccine. Each CDR3 protein gets one entry after TCRdb re-called the RT-PCR reads with MiXCR. The table lists about 610,000 distinct CDR3 sequences, 12% to 15% of them singletons. Sequenced material: PBMCs from blood, taken 12 days after vaccination. Source of these receptors: a man over 45 who received an inactivated influenza vaccine.

A few counts support this clonotype. This chain links TRBV10-3 with TRBJ2-3; 11 bases line up with TRBD2. V was pared by 6 bases and J by 2 bases, with 4 bases of the junction left unmatched. This CDR3 region has 15 residues. The germline V gene encodes CDR1 ENHRY and CDR2 SYGVKD. The CDR3 DNA is TGTGCCATCAGAAGGACTAGCGGGCCCACAGATACGCAGTATTTT. This gives the protein CAIRRTSGPTDTQYF.

The chain couples TRBV20-1 to TRBJ1-6; D perhaps matches TRBD1 (6 bases). CDR3 length: 14 residues. Germline CDR1 reads DFQATT; CDR2 reads SNEGSKA (reference sequence). V was pared by 3 bases and J by 4 bases, with 10 bases between. CDR3 in amino acids: CSASIGQYNSPLHF. CDR3 nucleotides: TGCAGTGCTAGCATCGGACAGTATAATTCACCCCTCCACTTT.

In this sample, this clonotype turned up a few times. The CDR3 is CSAKKAGGLYNEQFF. Here the CDR3 DNA reads TGCAGTGCTAAGAAGGCGGGGGGGCTCTACAATGAGCAGTTCTTC. The chain carries TRBV20-1 and TRBJ2-1; 9 positions match TRBD2. The germline gives CDR1 DFQATT, CDR2 SNEGSKA (reference sequence). Trimming cost V 4 bases and J 3 bases; bases outside gene matches: 7. The CDR3 contains 15 residues.

This clonotype was detected many times. The V gene is TRBV24-1, the J gene TRBJ2-1; no firm D call. The CDR3 loop spans 14 amino acids. Germline CDR1 and CDR2: KGHDR and SFDVKD. The V and J ends lost 1 base and 4 bases respectively, with 7 bases between them. The CDR3 nucleotides read TGTGCCACCAGTGATTTCCCGACTTACAATGAGCAGTTCTTC. Translation: CATSDFPTYNEQFF.

This clonotype has at least ten counts. The rearrangement links TRBV30 to TRBJ2-2, with TRBD1 as a possible D gene (8 bases). CDR1 and CDR2 (germline): GTSNPN, SVGIG (reference sequence). Trimming removed 5 bases from V and 6 bases from J, with 16 bases in between. This CDR3 contains 14 residues. The CDR3 DNA follows: TGTGCCTGGGATGGACAGGGAGGGGCCGGGGAGCTGTTTTTT. It specifies CAWDGQGGAGELFF.

In regard to this clonotype: This sequence may be a read error, since a much larger clone differs from it by one base. The gene calls are TRBV10-3 and TRBJ2-7; D remains unclear. The CDR3 extends over 12 amino acids. Germline values: CDR1 ENHRY, CDR2 SYGVKD. The V and J ends lost 0 bases and 4 bases respectively, with 4 bases between them. CDR3 sequence reads: CAISESDYEQYF. DNA of the CDR3: TGTGCCATCAGTGAGTCGGATTACGAGCAGTACTTC.

This sequence joins TRBV4-2 and TRBJ2-2, with no clear D. The CDR3 is 16 residues long. The germline V and J ends were trimmed by 5 bases and 4 bases, with 17 bases remaining between them. Germline V gives CDR1 LGHNA, CDR2 YNFKEQ. This CDR3 reads CASSSLTDGGTGELFF. The CDR3 DNA reads TGTGCCAGCAGCTCCCTGACGGACGGTGGCACCGGGGAGCTGTTTTTT.

This clonotype was observed a few times. This chain connects TRBV29-1 to TRBJ1-2; D ambiguous. V was cut by 7 bases and J by 2 bases, with 8 bases left in between. The CDR3 sequence is 11 residues long. The germline V gene has CDR1 SQVTM and CDR2 ANQGSEA. CDR3 residues: CSAALNYGYTF. In DNA form, the CDR3 reads TGCAGCGCCGCACTGAACTATGGCTACACCTTC. The complete variable domain, with remaining parts taken from reference TRBV29-1 and TRBJ1-2, reads SAVISQKPSRDICQRGTSLTIQCQVDSQVTMMFWYRQQPGQSLTLIATANQGSEATYESGFVIDKFPISRPNLTFSTLTVSNMSPEDSSIYLCSAALNYGYTFGSGTRLTVV.

The chain employs TRBV15 and TRBJ2-5, with 7 bases lining up with TRBD1. CDR1 and CDR2 from the germline V gene are LNHNV and YYDKDF (reference sequence). Germline trimming cut 5 bases from V and 1 base from J; bases unmatched to any gene: 4. This CDR3 region has 14 residues. CDR3 bases: TGTGCCACCAGCGTGACAGGGCTCCAAGAGACCCAGTACTTC. It encodes CATSVTGLQETQYF.

This clonotype was detected only a few times. The chain recombines TRBV29-1 with TRBJ2-3; the match to TRBD1 covers 7 bases. CDR1 is SQVTM and CDR2 is ANQGSEA in the germline V gene. CDR3 size: 13 residues. The V gene end was trimmed by 4 bases and the J gene end by 2 bases; junction bases not matched to a gene: 3. The DNA for the CDR3 is TGCAGCGTTGCAGGGGGAATCACAGATACGCAGTATTTT. Amino acids: CSVAGGITDTQYF.

In this sample, this clonotype turned up a few times. V gene TRBV7-9 combines with J gene TRBJ2-7, with TRBD2 matching over 11 bases. The CDR3 consists of 17 residues. V lost 5 bases and J lost 3; bases outside the gene matches: 12. CDR1 and CDR2 (germline): SEHNR, FQNEAQ (reference sequence). CDR3: CASSPWLAGGLYYEQYF. The CDR3 nucleotides read TGTGCCAGCAGCCCATGGCTAGCGGGAGGCCTTTACTACGAGCAGTACTTC.

The CDR3, as DNA: TGTGCCAGCAGCGCAAGACCGGGACACGACACCGGGGAGCTGTTTTTT. Protein: CASSARPGHDTGELFF. The genes are TRBV9 and TRBJ2-2; D is possibly TRBD1 (6 bases). The V and J ends lost 3 bases and 3 bases respectively, with 15 bases between them. Germline CDR1 reads SGDLS; CDR2 reads YYNGEE. The CDR3 loop spans 16 amino acids.

V is TRBV29-1 and J is TRBJ2-3; a weak D match, TRBD2 (6 bases). Germline CDR1 and CDR2: SQVTM and ANQGSEA. The germline V and J ends were trimmed by 7 bases and 6 bases, with 11 bases remaining between them. The CDR3 is 11 residues long. CDR3 DNA sequence: TGCAGCGGGGGAGGTCTGGATACGCAGTATTTT. Protein sequence: CSGGGLDTQYF.

This clonotype was observed many times. This chain joins TRBV4-3 and TRBJ2-3, with TRBD1 matching 7 bases. With V trimmed by 2 bases and J by 2 bases, 4 bases remained unmatched. The CDR3 has 15 residues. Per the germline V gene, CDR1 is LGHNA and CDR2 is YSLEER. DNA for the CDR3: TGCGCCAGCAGCCAATGGACAGGATTCACAGATACGCAGTATTTT. Translation: CASSQWTGFTDTQYF.

This clonotype was found a few times. The rearrangement joins TRBV6-2 or TRBV6-3 to TRBJ1-5; 8 nucleotides match TRBD1. V gave up 8 bases and J gave up 4 bases; unmatched junction bases: 7. The V gene's germline CDR1 is MNHEY and CDR2 SVGEGT. The CDR3 is 14 residues long. Here the CDR3 reads CASCYRGMNQPQHF. DNA of the CDR3: TGTGCCAGCTGCTACAGGGGGATGAATCAGCCCCAGCATTTT.

This chain links TRBV3-1 with TRBJ1-2; TRBD1 might be the D (5 bases). The CDR3 is 15 residues long. Germline-derived CDR1 and CDR2 are LGHDT and YNNKEL (reference sequence). V lost 4 bases, J lost 4 bases, and 16 bases lay in between. The CDR3 sequence is CASSRDTTDSYGYTF. CDR3 nucleotides: TGTGCCAGCAGCCGAGACACGACAGACAGCTATGGCTACACCTTC.

The chain employs TRBV10-3 and TRBJ2-3, with D perhaps matching TRBD1 (6 bases). Germline assignment: CDR1 ENHRY and CDR2 SYGVKD. Trimming took off 8 bases at V and 0 bases at J, with 15 bases between the two ends. This CDR3 is built from 15 residues. The CDR3 DNA follows: TGTGCCATCCAGGGCTCTGGGGGCAGCACAGATACGCAGTATTTT. Amino acid sequence: CAIQGSGGSTDTQYF.

A few counts support this clonotype. This chain joins TRBV4-1 and TRBJ2-2, with D tentatively TRBD1 (5 bases). Germline lookup yields CDR1 MGHRA and CDR2 YSYEKL. The CDR3 is 13 residues long. The V gene lost 5 bases and the J gene lost 10 bases, with 14 bases spanning the gap. CDR3 sequence (DNA): TGCGCCAGCAGCTCGCGACAGAATTTGGAGCTGTTTTTT. Encoded protein: CASSSRQNLELFF.

This clonotype has only a few counts. The genes are TRBV20-1 and TRBJ2-1; D is perhaps TRBD1 or TRBD2 (5 bases each). CDR1 and CDR2 (germline): DFQATT, SNEGSKA (reference sequence). The V and J ends lost 4 bases and 2 bases respectively, with 18 bases between them. This CDR3 is built from 16 residues. The CDR3 spells CSAITTRGLTYNEQFF. CDR3 coding DNA: TGCAGTGCTATTACAACTCGGGGCCTAACCTACAATGAGCAGTTCTTC.

There are a few counts of this clonotype. The rearrangement uses TRBV10-3 and TRBJ2-1; D perhaps matches TRBD1 (6 bases). CDR3 length: 14 amino acids. V was pared by 2 bases and J by 7 bases, with 12 bases between. Germline CDR1 reads ENHRY; CDR2 reads SYGVKD. The CDR3 reads CAISEGPRGNEQFF. CDR3 DNA: TGTGCCATCAGTGAGGGCCCTAGGGGGAATGAGCAGTTCTTC.

This clonotype was seen more than once but under ten times. This rearrangement joins TRBV30 to TRBJ1-6; D ambiguous. Trimming shortened V by 6 bases and J by 6 bases, and 12 bases separated the two germline ends. This CDR3 spans 13 amino acids. Per germline, CDR1 GTSNPN and CDR2 SVGIG (reference sequence). CDR3 coding DNA: TGTGCCTGCCGGTGGCTGCGTAATTCACCCCTCCACTTT. Translating it yields CACRWLRNSPLHF.

The chain uses TRBV29-1 and TRBJ1-5, with a tentative D call TRBD1 (5 bases). Looked up from germline, CDR1 is SQVTM and CDR2 is ANQGSEA. CDR3 length: 13 residues. V dropped 4 bases and J dropped 0 bases, with 7 bases sitting between them. CDR3 bases: TGCAGCGTTGGTCAGGGTAGCAATCAGCCCCAGCATTTT. This translates into CSVGQGSNQPQHF.

This chain joins TRBV6-2 or TRBV6-3 and TRBJ2-3; 10 bases align to TRBD2. Germline V CDR1 and CDR2: MNHEY, SVGEGT. This CDR3 has 18 residues. Losses at the gene ends were 2 bases for V and 2 bases for J; bases not matched to a gene: 10. The CDR3 DNA reads as TGTGCCAGCAGTTACGCCTGGACTAGCGGCGATCCCACAGATACGCAGTATTTT. This gives the protein CASSYAWTSGDPTDTQYF.

This clonotype was seen repeatedly, ten times or more. This sequence joins TRBV6-2 or TRBV6-3 and TRBJ2-7; 12 positions agree with TRBD2. V shed 3 bases, J shed 6 bases, and the junction held 9 bases outside the gene matches. Per germline, CDR1 MNHEY and CDR2 SVGEGT. The CDR3 has 16 amino acids. The CDR3 reads CASSYYLAGGRFEQYF. The CDR3 coding sequence is TGTGCCAGCAGTTATTATCTAGCGGGAGGGAGGTTCGAGCAGTACTTC.

This clonotype turned up a few times. This chain joins TRBV6-1 and TRBJ2-1, with D possibly being TRBD1 (6 bases). V lost 5 bases and J lost 4, with 21 bases in between. Per germline, CDR1 MNHNS and CDR2 SASEGT. There are 17 residues in the CDR3. In nucleotides, the CDR3 is TGTGCCAGCAGTCGCTACCTTACAGGGATGGGGTACAATGAGCAGTTCTTC. Translated, it gives CASSRYLTGMGYNEQFF.

This clonotype was seen only a few times. This chain links TRBV6-5 with TRBJ2-1; 7 bases are a match to TRBD2. V dropped 4 bases and J dropped 9; count of bases not matched to a gene: 12. The V gene's germline CDR1 is MNHEY and CDR2 SVGAGI. The CDR3 has 15 residues. The CDR3 sequence is CASSSPGRVGSEQFF. CDR3 nucleotides: TGTGCCAGCAGTTCCCCTGGGAGGGTGGGAAGTGAGCAGTTCTTC.